This T cell receptor beta chain was sequenced during a study of post-analysis software for immune sequencing data. Findings and limits, study-wide: About five TRBV segments were more frequent in patients than controls; TRBV5-6, TRBV5-1 and TRBV20-1 belonged to this group. Samples from one preparation batch, clustered by F measure, grouped strongly together. People with multiple sclerosis had a significantly lower normalized Chao1 diversity than controls did.

Germline values: CDR1 SQVTM, CDR2 ANQGSEA. The CDR3 has 11 residues. With 3 bases removed from V and 7 bases from J, the gap between germline ends came to 7 bases. With regard to this clonotype: Its antigen is not identified.

The TCR beta cDNA libraries carried unique molecular identifiers. Via MiXCR, TCRdb re-called the PCR reads, giving one row per CDR3 protein. The sample contains about 820,000 distinct CDR3 sequences, roughly half of which appear only once. This chain joins TRBV29-1 and TRBJ2-4; the D gene is possibly TRBD1 (6 bases). The sequencing sample was made of blood. The TCR comes from a girl aged 5 to 17 with multiple sclerosis. CDR3 sequence reads: CSVDTGNIQYF. CDR3 sequence (DNA): TGCAGCGTTGATACAGGGAACATTCAGTACTTC.